This entry features one T cell receptor (beta chain) sequence. The data originate from a study of OX40 agonist ivuxolimab in advanced cancers. Looking at the study overall: Dose-escalation patients had hepatocellular carcinoma, melanoma, renal cell or head and neck cancer. One hepatocellular carcinoma and a couple of cutaneous melanoma patients partially responded.

Collection of blood occurred at baseline, at cycle 4 day 1, and at cycle 7 day 1. TCRdb's copy holds only in-frame clones and misses some; the assay was immunoSEQ multiplex PCR. The sample consists of 65,000 to 75,000 clones, about nine tenths of them appearing once. CDR3 length: 15 amino acids. V shed 3 bases, J shed 2 bases, and the junction held 4 bases outside the gene matches. Germline CDR1 and CDR2: SGHTA and FQGTGA. The receptor was isolated from an adult with an advanced solid tumor such as melanoma, head and neck, liver or kidney cancer. The rearrangement joins TRBV7-3 to TRBJ2-3, with 8 bases aligning to TRBD2. Specimen: CD4+ or CD8+ T cells sorted from blood, collected in a trial of the OX40 agonist ivuxolimab. The CDR3, as DNA: TGTGCCAGCAGCTTCACTAGCGGTTACACAGATACGCAGTATTTT. It codes for CASSFTSGYTDTQYF.